The clone carrying this TCR beta chain was seen repeatedly, ten times or more. Its specificity is unknown. A junction end diverges from the germline sequence, so it may reflect a read error. Researchers generated TCR beta cDNA from approximately 520 ng of total RNA, relying on a constant-region primer. ARM-PCR, slightly modified, supplied the TCR beta libraries through three nested multiplex PCR rounds. Using its own MiXCR run on the multiplex PCR reads, TCRdb lists one record per CDR3 protein. The sample lists roughly 120,000 distinct CDR3 sequences; around two thirds were seen once. This sample is part of a study of tumor-infiltrating lymphocytes in primary liver carcinoma. Study as a whole: Tumors were stage T1-T3 N0M0, about 4 to 11 cm across.

Study results and limitations: Only about 8-25% of top clones appeared in all five tumor regions.

Taking about 17-33 mg of unsorted bulk tissue, the authors co-extracted RNA and DNA. All patients had surgically resected primary liver carcinoma. This sequence originates from a woman aged 55-69 years with primary liver carcinoma and hepatitis B virus infection. The specimen sequenced was liver tumor tissue from sampling region 1. Subset denoted: tumor region T1, superior pole.

CDR3 residues: CSVEATGYGQYF. In DNA form, the CDR3 reads TGCAGCGTTGAGGCGACAGGGTACGGGCAGTACTTC. The rearrangement joins TRBV29-1 to TRBJ2-7; 7 positions agree with TRBD1. CDR3 length equals 12 residues. Per the germline V gene, CDR1 is SQVTM and CDR2 is ANQGSEA.